The TCR beta chain under discussion was sequenced for a study of response to subunit inactivated influenza vaccine. TCRdb independently ran MiXCR on the RT-PCR reads; one entry per CDR3 protein. The sample holds a few hundred thousand distinct CDR3 sequences, 10% to 12% seen once. J gave up 3 bases and V 2 bases, and 3 bases lay outside the gene matches. CDR3 size: 15 residues. Germline V gene sequence: CDR1 MRHNA, CDR2 SNTAGT. This clonotype was seen a handful of times. The same sample was also used in a study of T cells expressing NK-cell markers. Per that paper: The cDNA for TCR beta came from 5'RACE template switching with UMIs. Obtained from sorted CD3+CD56+NKG2C+, CD3+CD56+NKG2C- and CD3+CD56-NKG2C+ T cells were the TCR beta repertoires.

Sequenced material: PBMCs from blood, taken on the day of vaccination. The rearrangement uses TRBV6-4 and TRBJ1-4, with TRBD1 matching over 7 bases. The receptor was derived from a man between 45 and 60 years old who received an inactivated influenza vaccine. As DNA, the CDR3 is TGTGCCAGCAGTGACCAACAGGGGCCTAATGAAAAACTGTTTTTT. Its protein is CASSDQQGPNEKLFF.